The next 8 T cell receptor beta chains were all read from a single sample in a study of blood T cell repertoires in COVID-19 (dated by TCRdb to about 2020). The library was made by the immunoSEQ multiplex PCR assay. TCRdb mirrors the immuneACCESS table, restricted to in-frame sequences. Some clones are absent from its copies; in checked studies, under half trace to an unresolved V gene, and the reason for the others is unknown. The sample table contains some 300,000 clones; only one count was recorded for around 91% of them. The top ten hold approximately 0.98% of the sample. Sequencing was performed on peripheral blood. These receptors all come from a woman between 35 and 50 years old with COVID-19, enrolled during active disease.

The chain is built from TRBV28 and TRBJ1-5; TRBD1 matches at 7 bases. The CDR3 covers 19 residues. Per the germline V gene, CDR1 is MDHEN and CDR2 is SYDVKM. J was trimmed by 3 bases and V by 6 bases; bases with no gene match: 20. CDR3: CASSTPRRGGSSSNQPQHF. The CDR3 DNA sequence: TGTGCCAGCAGCACCCCAAGGAGAGGGGGCTCTTCCTCCAATCAGCCCCAGCATTTT.

The rearrangement joins TRBV21-1 to TRBJ2-7; the table's D call, TRBD1, was not checked against the DNA. TRBV21-1 has pseudogene status. The CDR3 is 18 amino acids. The CDR3 coding sequence is TGTGCCAGCAGCATGACCGCGGGACAGGGGGCGCGGTCCTACGAGCAGTACTTC. It encodes CASSMTAGQGARSYEQYF.

This clone was found once. J is TRBJ2-3 and V is TRBV7-2; 10 bases line up with TRBD2. CDR3 length: 16 residues. Looked up from germline, CDR1 is SGHTA and CDR2 is FQGNSA. The trim removed 3 bases at V and 2 bases at J, leaving 5 bases unmatched. CDR3 sequence reads: CASSLPLAGYTDTQYF. CDR3 nucleotides: TGTGCCAGCAGCTTGCCACTAGCGGGATACACAGATACGCAGTATTTT.

The J gene is TRBJ2-7, the V gene TRBV27; D possibly corresponds to TRBD1 (6 bases). There are 13 residues in the CDR3. Germline values: CDR1 MNHEY, CDR2 SMNVEV (reference sequence). Trimming removed 6 bases from V and 6 bases from J, with 15 bases in between. Written as DNA, the CDR3 is TGTGCCAGCAGCCACAGGGTTTGGGGCGAGCAGTACTTC. The encoded protein is CASSHRVWGEQYF.

The chain joins TRBV27 to TRBJ1-6; 7 bases map to TRBD1. V was clipped by 2 bases and J by 7 bases; unmatched bases: 8. The CDR3 has 16 residues. Germline V gives CDR1 MNHEY, CDR2 SMNVEV (reference sequence). CDR3 sequence: CASSLPLRGANSPLHF. The CDR3, as DNA: TGTGCCAGCAGTTTACCCCTCAGGGGGGCGAATTCACCCCTCCACTTT.

The DNA of the CDR3 is TGTGCCAGCAGTTACGCGGGGCTTTATCAGCCCCAGCATTTT. Translated: CASSYAGLYQPQHF. The chain links TRBV6-6 to TRBJ1-5, with D possibly TRBD1 on 5 matching bases. This CDR3 has 14 residues. Deletions cut 2 bases from V and 5 bases from J, with 10 bases between. Germline loops: CDR1 MNHNY, CDR2 SVGAGI (reference sequence).

The gene calls are TRBV30 and TRBJ1-2; tentative D call: TRBD1 (6 bases). This CDR3 spans 13 amino acids. V was shortened by 8 bases and J by 8 bases, with 21 bases between the two germline ends. Germline assignment: CDR1 GTSNPN and CDR2 SVGIG (reference sequence). The CDR3 spells CAGLGGIGYGYTF. Written as DNA, the CDR3 is TGTGCCGGATTAGGGGGAATCGGTTACGGCTACACCTTC. The entire variable domain, with the rest obtained from reference TRBV30 and TRBJ1-2, is as follows: SQTIHQWPATLVQPVGSPLSLECTVEGTSNPNLYWYRQAAGRGLQLLFYSVGIGQISSEVPQNLSASRPQDRQFILSSKKLLLSDSGFYLCAGLGGIGYGYTFGSGTRLTVV.

The V gene is TRBV19, the J gene TRBJ2-3, with 8 bases that match TRBD1. Trimming cost V 5 bases and J 6 bases; bases outside gene matches: 10. Germline V gene data show CDR1 as LNHDA and CDR2 as SQIVND (reference sequence). This CDR3 has 15 amino acids. CDR3 region: CASSFEGQGSDTQYF. The CDR3 DNA follows: TGTGCCAGTAGTTTTGAAGGACAGGGCTCGGATACGCAGTATTTT.